These 11 T cell receptor beta chains were all obtained from the same sample, sequenced in a study of memory CD4+ T cells and cytomegalovirus serostatus. This table comes from immunoSEQ multiplex PCR, and its TCRdb copy is limited to in-frame clones, with some not included. Among around 45,000 clones, over 60% were seen once, and the ten largest hold around 2%. Single viable CD3+CD4+CD8-CD45RO+ cells were sorted as the memory CD4+ T cells. Sequencing used memory CD4+ T cells from blood. Every receptor here comes from an adult in good health and CMV-seronegative.

The sample holds a few counts of this clone. V gene TRBV21-1 combines with J gene TRBJ1-1. TRBV21-1 is deemed a pseudogene. The CDR3 has 16 amino acids. CDR3 in DNA: TGTGCCAGCACCCGGCCTAAGGAGCCACAGAACACTGAAGCTTTCTTT. It is translated as CASTRPKEPQNTEAFF.

The chain recombines TRBV5-4 with TRBJ2-2, with TRBD1 matching 10 bases. The J segment lost 2 bases and the V segment lost 9 bases, leaving 10 bases of the junction unmatched. The CDR3 spans 16 residues. Germline CDR1 reads SGHNT; CDR2 reads YYREEE (reference sequence). CDR3 sequence (DNA): TGTGCCACCAGGAGGGGACAGGGGCGAAACACCGGGGAGCTGTTTTTT. Amino acid sequence: CATRRGQGRNTGELFF.

The chain links TRBV19 to TRBJ2-2; D is uncertain. CDR3 length: 14 residues. Trimming left V 7 bases short and J 0 bases short, with 9 bases between. From germline, CDR1 is LNHDA and CDR2 SQIVND (reference sequence). The CDR3 sequence is CASKTDANTGELFF. DNA for the CDR3: TGTGCCAGTAAGACCGACGCGAACACCGGGGAGCTGTTTTTT.

The chain employs TRBV7-3 and TRBJ2-3, with 8 bases identical to TRBD1. V shed 8 bases, J shed 1 base, and the junction held 2 bases outside the gene matches. The CDR3 covers 13 residues. Germline V gene data show CDR1 as SGHTA and CDR2 as FQGTGA. The CDR3 nucleotides are TGTGCCAGCGCGACAGGGGGCACAGATACGCAGTATTTT. It translates to CASATGGTDTQYF.

This clone has more than one count but fewer than ten. This rearrangement joins TRBV9 to TRBJ2-5; TRBD2 matches at 11 bases. CDR1 SGDLS and CDR2 YYNGEE come from the germline V gene. The trim removed 1 base at V and 3 bases at J, leaving 5 bases unmatched. This CDR3 is built from 16 residues. The CDR3 nucleotides are TGTGCCAGCAGCGTACGACCTAGCGGGGGGAAAGAGACCCAGTACTTC. This translates into CASSVRPSGGKETQYF. The full variable domain, completed using reference TRBV9 and TRBJ2-5, is DSGVTQTPKHLITATGQRVTLRCSPRSGDLSVYWYQQSLDQGLQFLIQYYNGEERAKGNILERFSAQQFPDLHSELNLSSLELGDSALYFCASSVRPSGGKETQYFGPGTRLLVL.

The chain couples TRBV7-2 to TRBJ2-1; no clear D. CDR3 size: 12 residues. The germline V and J ends were trimmed by 6 bases and 10 bases, with 13 bases remaining between them. Per the germline V gene, CDR1 is SGHTA and CDR2 is FQGNSA. CDR3 sequence (DNA): TGTGCCAGCAGTTCCCCAAGGAGAGAGCAGTTCTTC. Protein product: CASSSPRREQFF.

The chain recombines TRBV15 with TRBJ1-4; tentatively, D is TRBD1 (5 bases). V dropped 5 bases and J dropped 3 bases, with 10 bases sitting between them. The V gene's germline CDR1 is LNHNV and CDR2 YYDKDF (reference sequence). The CDR3 spans 14 residues. Here the CDR3 DNA reads TGTGCCACCAGCCCTAGAGGGGCTAATGAAAAACTGTTTTTT. Its translation: CATSPRGANEKLFF.

This clone was recorded only once. The rearrangement joins TRBV5-1 to TRBJ2-1, with 7 bases aligning to TRBD2. The J segment lost 4 bases and the V segment lost 2 bases, leaving 3 bases of the junction unmatched. Germline-derived CDR1 and CDR2 are SGHRS and YFSETQ. The CDR3 covers 14 residues. The CDR3 DNA sequence: TGCGCCAGCAGCTTTGAGCGGGAATACAATGAGCAGTTCTTC. Its protein is CASSFEREYNEQFF. Combining the CDR3 with reference TRBV5-1 and TRBJ2-1 gives the whole variable domain KAGVTQTPRYLIKTRGQQVTLSCSPISGHRSVSWYQQTPGQGLQFLFEYFSETQRNKGNFPGRFSGRQFSNSRSEMNVSTLELGDSALYLCASSFEREYNEQFFGPGTRLTVL.

The V gene is TRBV5-6, the J gene TRBJ1-1; D remains unclear. V gave up 4 bases and J gave up 1 base, with 17 bases separating them. Germline lookup yields CDR1 SGHDT and CDR2 YYEEEE. The CDR3 has 16 residues. The CDR3 spells CASSKTPTTGNTEAFF. The CDR3 DNA reads as TGTGCCAGCAGCAAAACTCCTACAACCGGGAACACTGAAGCTTTCTTT.

This clone was picked up a small number of times. This chain connects TRBV20-1 to TRBJ1-1; no clear D gene. The CDR3 covers 11 residues. V was cut by 4 bases and J by 7 bases, with 10 bases left in between. CDR1 DFQATT and CDR2 SNEGSKA come from the germline V gene (reference sequence). CDR3 loop: CSAIQNYEAFF. For the CDR3, the DNA is TGCAGTGCTATTCAAAACTATGAAGCTTTCTTT.

V gene TRBV19 combines with J gene TRBJ1-1; D uncertain. The CDR3 is 13 residues long. In germline, CDR1 is LNHDA, CDR2 SQIVND (reference sequence). Deletions cut 2 bases from V and 5 bases from J, with 9 bases between. The chain's CDR3 is CASSIQRTTEAFF. CDR3 DNA sequence: TGTGCCAGTAGTATACAAAGAACAACTGAAGCTTTCTTT.